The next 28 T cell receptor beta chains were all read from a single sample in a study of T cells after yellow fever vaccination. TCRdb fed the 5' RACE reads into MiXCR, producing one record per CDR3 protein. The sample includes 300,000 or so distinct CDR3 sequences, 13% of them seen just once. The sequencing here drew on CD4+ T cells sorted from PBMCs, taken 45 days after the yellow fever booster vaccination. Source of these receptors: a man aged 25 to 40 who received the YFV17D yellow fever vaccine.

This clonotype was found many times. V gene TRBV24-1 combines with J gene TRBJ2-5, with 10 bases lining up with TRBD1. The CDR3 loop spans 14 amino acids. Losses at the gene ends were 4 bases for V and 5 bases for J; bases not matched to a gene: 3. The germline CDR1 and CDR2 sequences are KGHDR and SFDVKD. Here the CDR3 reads CATSDPGQGETQYF. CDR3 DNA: TGTGCCACCAGTGACCCGGGACAGGGGGAGACCCAGTACTTC.

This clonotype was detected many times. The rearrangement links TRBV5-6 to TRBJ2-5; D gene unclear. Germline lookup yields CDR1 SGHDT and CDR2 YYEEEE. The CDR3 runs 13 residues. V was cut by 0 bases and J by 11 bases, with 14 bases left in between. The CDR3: CASSLAGVGRQYF. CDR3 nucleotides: TGTGCCAGCAGCTTGGCCGGTGTGGGAAGGCAGTACTTC.

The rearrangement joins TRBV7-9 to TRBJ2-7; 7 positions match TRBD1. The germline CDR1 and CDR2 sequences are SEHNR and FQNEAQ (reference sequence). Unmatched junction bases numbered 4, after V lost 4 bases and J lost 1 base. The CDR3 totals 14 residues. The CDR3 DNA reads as TGTGCCAGCAGCTCGGACAGGTTGTCCTACGAGCAGTACTTC. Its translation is CASSSDRLSYEQYF. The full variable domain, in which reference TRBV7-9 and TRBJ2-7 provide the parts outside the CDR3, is DTGVSQNPRHKITKRGQNVTFRCDPISEHNRLYWYRQTLGQGPEFLTYFQNEAQLEKSRLLSDRFSAERPKGSFSTLEIQRTEQGDSAMYLCASSSDRLSYEQYFGPGTRLTVT.

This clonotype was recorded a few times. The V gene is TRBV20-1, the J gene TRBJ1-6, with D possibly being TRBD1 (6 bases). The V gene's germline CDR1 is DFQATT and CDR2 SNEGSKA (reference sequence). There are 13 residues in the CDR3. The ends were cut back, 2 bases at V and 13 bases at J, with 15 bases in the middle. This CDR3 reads CSARPRLQGPLHF. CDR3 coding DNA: TGCAGTGCTAGACCTAGACTACAGGGTCCCCTCCACTTT.

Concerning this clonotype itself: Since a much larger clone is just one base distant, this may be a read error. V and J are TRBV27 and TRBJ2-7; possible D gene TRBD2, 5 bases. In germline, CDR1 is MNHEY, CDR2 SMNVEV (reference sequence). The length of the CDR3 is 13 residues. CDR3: CASSLTGYYELYF. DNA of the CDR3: TGTGCCAGCAGTTTGACGGGGTACTACGAGCTGTACTTC.

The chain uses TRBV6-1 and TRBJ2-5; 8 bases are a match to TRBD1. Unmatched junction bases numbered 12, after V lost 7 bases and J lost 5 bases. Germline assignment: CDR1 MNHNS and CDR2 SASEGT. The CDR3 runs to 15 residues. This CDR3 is CASNIGQGRGETQYF. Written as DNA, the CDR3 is TGTGCCAGCAATATCGGACAGGGAAGAGGGGAGACCCAGTACTTC.

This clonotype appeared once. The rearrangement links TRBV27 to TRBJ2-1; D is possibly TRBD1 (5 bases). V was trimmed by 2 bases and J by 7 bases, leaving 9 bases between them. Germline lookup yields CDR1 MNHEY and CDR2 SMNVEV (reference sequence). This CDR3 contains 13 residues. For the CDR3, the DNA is TGTGCCAGCAGTTTACAGGGAAATAATGAGCAGTTCTTC. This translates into CASSLQGNNEQFF.

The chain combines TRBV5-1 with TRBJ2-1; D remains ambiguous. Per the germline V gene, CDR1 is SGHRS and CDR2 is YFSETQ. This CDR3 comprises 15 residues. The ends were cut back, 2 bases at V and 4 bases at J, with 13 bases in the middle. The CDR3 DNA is TGCGCCAGCAGCTTTAGCCCCACCTTGTACAATGAGCAGTTCTTC. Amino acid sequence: CASSFSPTLYNEQFF.

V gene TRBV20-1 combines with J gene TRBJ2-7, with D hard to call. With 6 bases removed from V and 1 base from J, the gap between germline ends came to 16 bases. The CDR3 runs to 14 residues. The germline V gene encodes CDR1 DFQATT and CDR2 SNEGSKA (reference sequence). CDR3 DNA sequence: TGCAGTGCCGGCCTAAGCGCCGGATCCTACGAGCAGTACTTC. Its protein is CSAGLSAGSYEQYF.

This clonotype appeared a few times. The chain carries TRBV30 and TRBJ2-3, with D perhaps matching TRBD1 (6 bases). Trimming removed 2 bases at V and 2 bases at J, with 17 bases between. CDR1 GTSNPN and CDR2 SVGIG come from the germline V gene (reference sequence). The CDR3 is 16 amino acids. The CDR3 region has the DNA TGTGCCTGGAGTCCGCCGACAGGAGTCCTCACAGATACGCAGTATTTT. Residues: CAWSPPTGVLTDTQYF.

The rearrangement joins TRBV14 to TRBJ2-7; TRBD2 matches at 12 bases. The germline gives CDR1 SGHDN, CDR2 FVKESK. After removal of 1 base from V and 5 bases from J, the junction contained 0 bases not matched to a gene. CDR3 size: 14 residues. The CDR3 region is CASSQGLAGDEQYF. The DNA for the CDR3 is TGTGCCAGCAGCCAAGGACTAGCGGGAGACGAGCAGTACTTC.

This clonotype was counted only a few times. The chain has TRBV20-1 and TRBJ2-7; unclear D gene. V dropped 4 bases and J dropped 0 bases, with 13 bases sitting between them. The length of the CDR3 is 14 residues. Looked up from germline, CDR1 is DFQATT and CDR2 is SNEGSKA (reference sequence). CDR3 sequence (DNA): TGCAGTGCTAATCCCCCGCAGGACTCCTACGAGCAGTACTTC. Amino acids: CSANPPQDSYEQYF.

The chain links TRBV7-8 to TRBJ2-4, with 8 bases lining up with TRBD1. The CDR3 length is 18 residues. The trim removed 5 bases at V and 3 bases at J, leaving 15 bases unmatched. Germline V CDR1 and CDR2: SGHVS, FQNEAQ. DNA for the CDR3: TGTGCCAGCAGCCCTATACGGTCGACAGGGGAGGACAAAAACATTCAGTACTTC. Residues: CASSPIRSTGEDKNIQYF.

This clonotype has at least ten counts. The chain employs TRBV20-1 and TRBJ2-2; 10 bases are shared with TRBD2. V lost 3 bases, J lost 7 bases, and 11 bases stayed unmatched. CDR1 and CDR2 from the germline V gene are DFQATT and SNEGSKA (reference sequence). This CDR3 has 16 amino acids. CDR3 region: CSASSPSGSRLGELFF. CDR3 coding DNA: TGCAGTGCTAGTAGTCCTAGCGGGAGTAGGCTCGGGGAGCTGTTTTTT.

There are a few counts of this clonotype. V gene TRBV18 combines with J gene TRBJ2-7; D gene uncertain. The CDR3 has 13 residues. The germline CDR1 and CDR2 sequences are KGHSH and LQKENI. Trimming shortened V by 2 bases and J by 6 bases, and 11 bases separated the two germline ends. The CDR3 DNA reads TGTGCCAGCTCACCAAGGACCTTGGGCGAGCAGTACTTC. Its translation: CASSPRTLGEQYF.

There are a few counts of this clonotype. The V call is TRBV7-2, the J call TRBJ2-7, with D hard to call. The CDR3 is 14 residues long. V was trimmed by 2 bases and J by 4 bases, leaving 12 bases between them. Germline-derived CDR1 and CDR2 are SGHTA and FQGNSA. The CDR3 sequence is CASSLKRPGYEQYF. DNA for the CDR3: TGTGCCAGCAGCTTAAAACGGCCCGGATACGAGCAGTACTTC.

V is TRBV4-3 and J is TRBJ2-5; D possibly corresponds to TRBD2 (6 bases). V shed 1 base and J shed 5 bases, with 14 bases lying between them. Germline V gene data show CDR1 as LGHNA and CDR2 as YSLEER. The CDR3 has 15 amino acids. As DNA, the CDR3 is TGCGCCAGCAGCCAAGTCGGGGGTACGCGGGAGACCCAGTACTTC. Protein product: CASSQVGGTRETQYF.

CDR3 sequence (DNA): TGCGCCAGCAGCCGCCAAGTCGGGGAGACCCAGTACTTC. It yields the protein CASSRQVGETQYF. This chain joins TRBV4-3 and TRBJ2-5; D is uncertain. This CDR3 contains 13 residues. Germline V gene lookup returns CDR1 LGHNA and CDR2 YSLEER. Trimming cost V 4 bases and J 5 bases, with 11 bases left between them.

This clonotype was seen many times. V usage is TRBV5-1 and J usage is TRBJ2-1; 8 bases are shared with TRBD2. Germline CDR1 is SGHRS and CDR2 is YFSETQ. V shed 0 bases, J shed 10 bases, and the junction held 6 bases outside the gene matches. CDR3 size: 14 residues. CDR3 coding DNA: TGCGCCAGCAGCTTGGGTCTGCGGGAGGACGAGCAGTTCTTC. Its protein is CASSLGLREDEQFF.

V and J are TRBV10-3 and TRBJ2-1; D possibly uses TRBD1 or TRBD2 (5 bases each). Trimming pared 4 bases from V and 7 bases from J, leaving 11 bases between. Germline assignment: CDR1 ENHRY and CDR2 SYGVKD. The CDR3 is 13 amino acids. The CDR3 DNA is TGTGCCATCAGTGCCGGGACGGGGAATGAGCAGTTCTTC. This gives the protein CAISAGTGNEQFF.

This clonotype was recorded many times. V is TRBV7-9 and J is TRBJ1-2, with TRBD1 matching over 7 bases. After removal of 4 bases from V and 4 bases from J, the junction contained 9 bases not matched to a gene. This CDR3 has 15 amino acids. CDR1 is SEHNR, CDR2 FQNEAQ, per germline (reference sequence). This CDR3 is CASSSSDRVVYGYTF. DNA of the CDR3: TGTGCCAGCAGCTCCTCCGACAGGGTGGTCTATGGCTACACCTTC.

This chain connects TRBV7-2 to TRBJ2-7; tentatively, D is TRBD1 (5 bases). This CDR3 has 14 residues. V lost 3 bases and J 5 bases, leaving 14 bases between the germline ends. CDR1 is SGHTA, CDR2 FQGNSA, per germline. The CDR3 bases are TGTGCCAGCAGCTTCGGACCCGGCAGGGACGAGCAGTACTTC. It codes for CASSFGPGRDEQYF.

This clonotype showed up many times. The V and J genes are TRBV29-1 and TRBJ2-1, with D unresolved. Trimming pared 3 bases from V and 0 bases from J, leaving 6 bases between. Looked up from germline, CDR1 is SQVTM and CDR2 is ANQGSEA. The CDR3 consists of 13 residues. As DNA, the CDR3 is TGCAGCGTTGACTTCAGCTCCTACAATGAGCAGTTCTTC. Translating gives CSVDFSSYNEQFF.

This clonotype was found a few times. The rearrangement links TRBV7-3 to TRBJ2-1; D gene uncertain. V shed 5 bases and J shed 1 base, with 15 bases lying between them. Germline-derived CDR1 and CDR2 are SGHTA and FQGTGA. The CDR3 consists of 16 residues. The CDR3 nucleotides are TGTGCCAGCAGCCCATCAGCTAGGTTATCCTACAATGAGCAGTTCTTC. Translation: CASSPSARLSYNEQFF.

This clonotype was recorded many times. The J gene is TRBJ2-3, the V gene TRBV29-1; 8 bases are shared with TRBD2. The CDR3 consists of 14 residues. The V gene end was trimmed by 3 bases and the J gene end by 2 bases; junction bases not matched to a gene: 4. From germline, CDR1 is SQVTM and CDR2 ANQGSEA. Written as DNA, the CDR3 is TGCAGCGTTGATTTCGGGAGGGCCACAGATACGCAGTATTTT. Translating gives CSVDFGRATDTQYF.

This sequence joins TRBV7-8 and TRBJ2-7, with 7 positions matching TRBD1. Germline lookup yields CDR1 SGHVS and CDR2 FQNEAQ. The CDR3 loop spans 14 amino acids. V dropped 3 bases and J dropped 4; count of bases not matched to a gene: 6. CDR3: CASSFRGFQYEQYF. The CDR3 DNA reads TGTGCCAGCAGCTTCAGGGGGTTTCAATACGAGCAGTACTTC. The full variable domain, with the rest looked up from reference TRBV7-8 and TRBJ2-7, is GAGVSQSPRYKVAKRGQDVALRCDPISGHVSLFWYQQALGQGPEFLTYFQNEAQLDKSGLPSDRFFAERPEGSVSTLKIQRTQQEDSAVYLCASSFRGFQYEQYFGPGTRLTVT.

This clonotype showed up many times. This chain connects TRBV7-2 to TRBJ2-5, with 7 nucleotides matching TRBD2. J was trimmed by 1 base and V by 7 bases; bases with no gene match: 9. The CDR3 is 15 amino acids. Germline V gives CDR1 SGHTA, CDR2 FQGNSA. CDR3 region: CASIPGRGGQETQYF. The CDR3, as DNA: TGTGCCAGCATTCCAGGGAGGGGTGGCCAAGAGACCCAGTACTTC.

As DNA, the CDR3 is TGTGCCAGCAGAGTCGACCAAAACCTATACTATGGCTACACCTTC. Protein product: CASRVDQNLYYGYTF. The rearrangement joins TRBV6-1 to TRBJ1-2; D remains unclear. CDR1 and CDR2 from the germline V gene are MNHNS and SASEGT. The V and J ends lost 6 bases and 3 bases respectively, with 17 bases between them. The CDR3 spans 15 residues.